This T cell receptor beta chain was sequenced in a study of cytomegalovirus exposure and HLA in healthy donors. 13 Jbeta primers and 60 Vbeta primers were used for the PCR. TCRdb's copy holds only in-frame clones and misses some; the assay was immunoSEQ multiplex PCR. Found here are 93,000 or so clones; the top ten clones hold less than 4.5%. This CDR3 has 14 amino acids. Germline assignment: CDR1 SGHDN and CDR2 FVKESK. J gave up 10 bases and V 3 bases, and 6 bases lay outside the gene matches. The specimen sequenced was PBMCs. The TCR comes from a man in his forties or fifties in good health and CMV-seronegative. The chain recombines TRBV14 with TRBJ1-6; 7 bases fit TRBD1. CDR3: CASSHPGTVSPLHF. The CDR3 DNA is TGTGCCAGCAGCCACCCCGGGACAGTCTCACCCCTCCACTTT.